These 17 T cell receptor beta chains were sequenced from one sample in a study of blood T cell repertoires in COVID-19. Produced via immunoSEQ multiplex PCR; TCRdb's table is partial and in-frame only. This table holds about 170,000 clones, around four fifths found once. What was sequenced was peripheral blood. All receptors come from a woman aged 55 to 70 with acute or convalescent COVID-19.

The genes are TRBV4-1 and TRBJ2-5; TRBD2 matches at 13 bases. CDR1 is MGHRA, CDR2 YSYEKL, per germline. V lost 3 bases, J lost 2 bases, and 6 bases stayed unmatched. The CDR3 has 17 residues. The CDR3 region is CASSHARLAGGQETQYF. The DNA for the CDR3 is TGCGCCAGCAGCCACGCTCGACTAGCGGGGGGTCAAGAGACCCAGTACTTC.

The genes are TRBV5-6 and TRBJ1-2, with 9 bases matching TRBD1. The germline CDR1 and CDR2 sequences are SGHDT and YYEEEE. V lost 0 bases, J lost 4 bases, and 4 bases stayed unmatched. The CDR3 has 15 residues. The CDR3 region is CASSLGTGVGYGYTF. The CDR3 DNA reads as TGTGCCAGCAGCTTGGGGACAGGGGTAGGCTATGGCTACACCTTC.

This clone came up once. V usage is TRBV7-2 and J usage is TRBJ1-4; 8 bases are a match to TRBD1. Looked up from germline, CDR1 is SGHTA and CDR2 is FQGNSA. Trimming took 3 bases from V and 7 from J; bases not matched to a gene: 7. The CDR3 runs to 15 residues. CDR3 in amino acids: CASSFDQGAVEKLFF. CDR3 nucleotide sequence: TGTGCCAGCAGCTTCGATCAGGGGGCGGTTGAAAAACTGTTTTTT.

This chain joins TRBV6-5 and TRBJ1-1; maybe TRBD1 (6 bases). Germline CDR1 MNHEY, CDR2 SVGAGI. The CDR3 covers 15 residues. Trimming left V 5 bases short and J 7 bases short, with 20 bases between. CDR3 coding DNA: TGTGCCAGCAGTCCCCCGGGACACGGGGCCTTTGAAGCTTTCTTT. Translating it yields CASSPPGHGAFEAFF.

The rearrangement links TRBV18 to TRBJ1-4, with 9 bases identical to TRBD1. After removal of 2 bases from V and 6 bases from J, the junction contained 4 bases not matched to a gene. CDR1 and CDR2 from the germline V gene are KGHSH and LQKENI. There are 15 residues in the CDR3. As DNA, the CDR3 is TGTGCCAGCTCACCAGGGACAGGGTTGTATGAAAAACTGTTTTTT. Residues: CASSPGTGLYEKLFF.

The rearrangement uses TRBV12-3 or TRBV12-4 and TRBJ1-2; weak D call: TRBD1 (6 bases). The CDR3 length is 13 residues. V was clipped by 5 bases and J by 7 bases, with 14 bases between them. CDR3 sequence reads: CASSTYRAGGYTF. Here the CDR3 DNA reads TGTGCCAGCAGTACATACAGGGCGGGTGGCTACACCTTC.

V usage is TRBV6-2 or TRBV6-3 and J usage is TRBJ1-1; no clear D gene. Trimming left V 6 bases short and J 0 bases short, with 17 bases between. The CDR3 extends over 16 amino acids. Germline V lookup: CDR1 MNHEY, CDR2 SVGEGT. CDR3 loop: CASSPLGPGMNTEAFF. The CDR3 DNA is TGTGCCAGCAGCCCGTTGGGCCCCGGGATGAACACTGAAGCTTTCTTT.

V usage is TRBV19 and J usage is TRBJ1-5, with D maybe TRBD1 (5 bases). Germline-derived CDR1 and CDR2 are LNHDA and SQIVND (reference sequence). V was trimmed by 6 bases and J by 5 bases, leaving 20 bases between them. This CDR3 region has 16 residues. CDR3 in amino acids: CASRAPLGEMDQPQHF. CDR3 bases: TGTGCCAGTAGAGCCCCCTTAGGGGAAATGGATCAGCCCCAGCATTTT.

V is TRBV19 and J is TRBJ1-3, with unresolved D. V was shortened by 4 bases and J by 0 bases, with 16 bases between the two germline ends. This CDR3 comprises 17 residues. CDR1 and CDR2 (germline): LNHDA, SQIVND (reference sequence). CDR3 protein: CASSTGELFISGNTIYF. The CDR3 DNA follows: TGTGCCAGTAGTACTGGGGAGCTCTTTATCTCTGGAAACACCATATATTTT.

The chain carries TRBV9 and TRBJ2-3; 8 bases map to TRBD2. Germline V gene data show CDR1 as SGDLS and CDR2 as YYNGEE. V shed 4 bases and J 7 bases; nucleotides not matched to a gene: 11. The CDR3 runs to 15 residues. The CDR3 here is CASSPQPAGANTQYF. The CDR3 DNA follows: TGTGCCAGCAGCCCCCAACCAGCGGGGGCGAATACGCAGTATTTT.

This chain connects TRBV5-6 to TRBJ2-7, with D possibly TRBD1 on 6 matching bases. CDR1 and CDR2 from the germline V gene are SGHDT and YYEEEE. V lost 1 base to trimming and J lost 5 bases, with 10 bases between them. The CDR3 loop spans 13 amino acids. As DNA, the CDR3 is TGTGCCAGCAGCTTGACAGGGTGGAACGAGCAGTACTTC. Residues: CASSLTGWNEQYF.

The chain combines TRBV27 with TRBJ1-2; D not certain. Deletions cut 0 bases from V and 8 bases from J, with 10 bases between. Germline V gene lookup returns CDR1 MNHEY and CDR2 SMNVEV (reference sequence). This CDR3 is 13 amino acids long. The CDR3 here is CASSLSGEKGYTF. The CDR3 bases are TGTGCCAGCAGTTTATCCGGGGAAAAAGGCTACACCTTC.

The gene calls are TRBV4-1 and TRBJ2-5; 10 nucleotides agree with TRBD1. The V gene's germline CDR1 is MGHRA and CDR2 YSYEKL. The CDR3 contains 15 residues. The V gene end was trimmed by 1 base and the J gene end by 4 bases; junction bases not matched to a gene: 3. In DNA, the CDR3 is TGCGCCAGCAGCCAAGTACGGACAGGGGGAGAGACCCAGTACTTC. This gives the protein CASSQVRTGGETQYF.

The chain couples TRBV6-5 to TRBJ1-1, with D maybe TRBD1 (6 bases). The V gene's germline CDR1 is MNHEY and CDR2 SVGAGI. Trimming stripped 4 bases from V and 0 bases from J, with 12 bases between. The CDR3 is made up of 15 amino acids. Here the CDR3 reads CASSFQTGMNTEAFF. The CDR3, as DNA: TGTGCCAGCAGTTTCCAGACAGGTATGAACACTGAAGCTTTCTTT.

This chain links TRBV7-9 with TRBJ2-7; weak D call: TRBD1 (5 bases). The CDR3 contains 14 residues. Germline V gives CDR1 SEHNR, CDR2 FQNEAQ (reference sequence). Trimming stripped 3 bases from V and 0 bases from J, with 9 bases between. This chain's CDR3 is CASSFPGNSYEQYF. CDR3 nucleotide sequence: TGTGCCAGCAGCTTTCCAGGGAACTCCTACGAGCAGTACTTC.

The rearrangement joins TRBV4-1 to TRBJ1-5, with TRBD1 as a possible D gene (6 bases). The V gene's germline CDR1 is MGHRA and CDR2 YSYEKL. The V end was cut by 1 base, the J end by 4 bases, with 14 bases between. This CDR3 region has 16 residues. The CDR3 is CASSQGRQDLNQPQHF. The CDR3 nucleotides read TGCGCCAGCAGCCAAGGTCGACAGGATCTTAATCAGCCCCAGCATTTT.

The chain is built from TRBV7-9 and TRBJ1-5; 10 positions match TRBD1. From germline, CDR1 is SEHNR and CDR2 FQNEAQ (reference sequence). The CDR3 has 14 amino acids. Trimming at V came to 1 base and at J to 6 bases, leaving 0 bases not matched to a gene. CDR3 residues: CASSLGDRGQPQHF. CDR3 in DNA: TGTGCCAGCAGCTTAGGGGACAGGGGTCAGCCCCAGCATTTT.